Here is one T cell receptor (beta chain) with its context. Profiled with immunoSEQ multiplex PCR; TCRdb holds only in-frame clones, not every one. The table includes 110,000 to 150,000 clones, 81% detected once. The CDR3 sequence is 16 residues long. Germline V gene lookup returns CDR1 SGHRS and CDR2 YFSETQ. V gave up 0 bases and J gave up 4 bases; unmatched junction bases: 3. These data belong to a study of blood T cell repertoires in COVID-19. Study-wide background: T cells, B-cell-depleted T cells, or PBMCs provided the cDNA or gDNA that served as material.

The receptor comes from a human donor in a cohort sampled during active COVID-19. The V and J genes are TRBV5-1 and TRBJ2-6; 8 bases align to TRBD1. The sequenced sample consisted of peripheral blood. The CDR3 is CASSLAGGVGANVLTF. Here the CDR3 DNA reads TGCGCCAGCAGCTTGGCAGGGGGCGTCGGGGCCAACGTCCTGACTTTC.